Included here is one TCR beta chain sequence, with context. This receptor's antigen is unknown. Base quality data are lacking; no much larger clone is found one base away. Counted from cysteine to phenylalanine, this CDR3 has 15 amino acids. The only DNA kept is the CDR3, 45 bases in frame from the first base. V and J are truncated by 7 bases and 6 bases respectively, leaving an intervening sequence of 18 bases. This sample is drawn from a study of CD8 T cells in ankylosing spondylitis (dated by TCRdb to 2017 to 2019). Study-wide context: T cell receptor beta repertoires were profiled in healthy donors and ankylosing spondylitis patients so that disease-linked TCR variants could be found. In total, the full study cohort was made up of some 110 healthy donors and about two dozen ankylosing spondylitis patients. Samples of peripheral blood were taken, and for ankylosing spondylitis patients, synovial fluid was collected as well. Results and caveats for the whole study, not just this receptor: The disease-linked clones were reported as significantly enriched in matched synovial fluid samples from ankylosing spondylitis patients. Some of the motif variants had been reported before in the synovial fluid and blood of reactive arthritis patients, a finding that suggests common disease-initiation mechanisms. Blood from ankylosing spondylitis patients appeared to be characterized by a TCR beta motif made up of under ten highly homologous amino acid variants. The disease-linked clones showed a CD8+ phenotype and occurred at relatively low frequencies in peripheral blood.

The sequencer was an Illumina HiSeq 2500. TCR beta libraries were prepared by quantitative 5'-RACE with molecular barcodes. The study's processing was this. A new computational method based on a probabilistic model of VDJ rearrangement was used to identify disease-linked TCR variants. TCRdb handled the public reads itself, with Q25 trimming in fastp and clone calling in MiXCR, and kept productive beta chains. Rows merge per CDR3 protein into single entries with the most common DNA and genes. In this record, the V and J calls reflect TCRdb's handling and not the investigators' own analysis. The sample records under 200,000 distinct CDR3 sequences, approximately 10% of which are singletons. Clones ranked in the top ten supply more than 13% of the sample.

Recombination connected TRBV12-3 or TRBV12-4 to TRBJ1-4; D gene: possibly TRBD1, on 6 matching bases. The origin of this receptor is a female donor with ankylosing spondylitis or in good health (not recorded which). The sequenced sample was blood, either unsorted or a sorted T cell fraction (not recorded which). The DNA sequence is TGTGCCAGCAAACGGGGGGCAGGGCCCCATGAAAAACTGTTTTTT. Its protein is CASKRGAGPHEKLFF.